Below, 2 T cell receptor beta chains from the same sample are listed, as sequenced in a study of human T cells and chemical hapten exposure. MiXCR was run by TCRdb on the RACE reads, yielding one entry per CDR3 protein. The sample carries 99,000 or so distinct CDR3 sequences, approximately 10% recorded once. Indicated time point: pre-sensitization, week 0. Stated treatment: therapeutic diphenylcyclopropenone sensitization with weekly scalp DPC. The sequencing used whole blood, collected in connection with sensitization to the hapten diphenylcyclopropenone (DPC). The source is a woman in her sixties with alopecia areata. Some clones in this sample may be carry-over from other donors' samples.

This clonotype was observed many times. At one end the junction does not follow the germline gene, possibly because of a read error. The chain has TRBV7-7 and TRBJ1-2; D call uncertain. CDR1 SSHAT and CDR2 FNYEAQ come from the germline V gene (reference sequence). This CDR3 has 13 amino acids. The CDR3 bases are TGTGCTAGCAGCTTAAGTCATACAAGTGGCTACACCTTC. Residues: CASSLSHTSGYTF.

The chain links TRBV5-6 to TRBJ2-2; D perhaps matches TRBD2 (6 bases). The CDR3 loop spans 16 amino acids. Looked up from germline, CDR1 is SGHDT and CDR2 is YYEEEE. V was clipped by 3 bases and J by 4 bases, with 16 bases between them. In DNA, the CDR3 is TGTGCCAGCAGCTCACTGAGGGCGGGGCGCACCGGGGAGCTGTTTTTT. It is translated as CASSSLRAGRTGELFF.